This TCR beta chain was documented in a study of shared clonotypes between healthy human individuals. Turning to the study itself: CD4 naive and CD4 memory each took three plates per donor, while CD8 naive took two and CD8 memory one. General study findings and limits: Sampling included only blood; tissue repertoires likely differ.

Naive CD8 cells lacked CD45RO and underwent positive selection for CCR7, leaving out terminally differentiated effector memory CD45RA+ cells. At the deep level, the assay was run. Using immunoSEQ multiplex PCR, the repertoire was profiled, and TCRdb retains in-frame clones only, with some absent. The table shows around 580,000 clones, with roughly 98% occurring only once. The CDR3 runs 15 residues. J was trimmed by 3 bases and V by 3 bases; bases with no gene match: 7. Per germline, CDR1 LGHNA and CDR2 YSLEER. This clone was counted once. As yet, its antigen is unknown. The rearrangement uses TRBV4-3 and TRBJ2-7; 8 bases align to TRBD1. Input material: naive CD8+ T cells sorted from blood. The source is a man aged 30 to 45 in good health. In DNA form, the CDR3 reads TGCGCCAGCAGCCAGACCCCAGGGGGCAACTACGAGCAGTACTTC. Residues: CASSQTPGGNYEQYF.